One and the same sample provided the 12 T cell receptor beta chains below, sequenced in a study of shared T cell receptors in the human thymus. The repertoire was sequenced with immunoSEQ multiplex PCR; TCRdb's copy has only in-frame clones and lacks some. The sample has more than 550,000 clones, around 87% seen once. The same data also went into a second study, on human thymus T cells.

Sequenced input: thymocytes. The receptor set was obtained from a boy less than two years old with a congenital heart defect.

This clone came up once. Here the CDR3 reads CASSLPPDRPNEKLFF. Here the CDR3 DNA reads TGTGCCAGCAGCTTACCCCCGGACAGGCCGAATGAAAAACTGTTTTTT. The chain links TRBV7-8 to TRBJ1-4, with TRBD1 matching 7 bases. J lost 5 bases, V lost 2 bases, and 8 bases had no gene match. Germline V CDR1 and CDR2: SGHVS, FQNEAQ. This CDR3 has 16 residues.

V is TRBV30 and J is TRBJ1-1; D unresolved. In germline, CDR1 is GTSNPN, CDR2 SVGIG (reference sequence). The germline V and J ends were trimmed by 3 bases and 0 bases, with 8 bases remaining between them. The CDR3 contains 13 residues. Here the CDR3 reads CAWRPSVNTEAFF. In DNA form, the CDR3 reads TGTGCCTGGAGACCCTCAGTGAACACTGAAGCTTTCTTT.

The chain recombines TRBV28 with TRBJ1-5; 8 bases fit TRBD1. Per the germline V gene, CDR1 is MDHEN and CDR2 is SYDVKM. V was pared by 4 bases and J by 5 bases, with 16 bases of the junction left unmatched. The CDR3 is made up of 18 amino acids. In DNA form, the CDR3 reads TGTGCCAGCAGTTCCCCCATAATCCGCTCGACAGGGGATCAGCCCCAGCATTTT. It is translated as CASSSPIIRSTGDQPQHF.

This clone was seen only a few times. The chain joins TRBV4-3 to TRBJ1-4; TRBD1 matches 8 bases. Losses at the gene ends were 3 bases for V and 4 bases for J; bases not matched to a gene: 10. The V gene's germline CDR1 is LGHNA and CDR2 YSLEER. This CDR3 is 17 amino acids long. Written as DNA, the CDR3 is TGCGCCAGCAGCCACAGCCGGGACAGGATCGGTAATGAAAAACTGTTTTTT. It is translated as CASSHSRDRIGNEKLFF.

This chain uses TRBV20-1 with TRBJ2-5, with D tentatively TRBD2 (5 bases). Trimming cost V 7 bases and J 5 bases, with 11 bases left between them. This CDR3 comprises 11 residues. CDR1 and CDR2 from the germline V gene are DFQATT and SNEGSKA (reference sequence). CDR3 loop: CSGGLAETQYF. The CDR3 region has the DNA TGCAGTGGTGGGTTAGCGGAGACCCAGTACTTC.

This chain uses TRBV19 with TRBJ1-5; 8 bases are a match to TRBD1. Losses at the gene ends were 3 bases for V and 0 bases for J; bases not matched to a gene: 16. The CDR3 totals 20 residues. In germline, CDR1 is LNHDA, CDR2 SQIVND (reference sequence). DNA for the CDR3: TGTGCCAGTAGTATTAGACCAACAGACAGGGGCTCGGATAGCAATCAGCCCCAGCATTTT. It codes for CASSIRPTDRGSDSNQPQHF.

This clone was seen only once. The V call is TRBV30, the J call TRBJ2-6; D is unclear. The CDR3 contains 16 residues. V lost 0 bases, J lost 0 bases, and 9 bases lay in between. In germline, CDR1 is GTSNPN, CDR2 SVGIG (reference sequence). The CDR3: CAWSVWQRSGANVLTF. The CDR3 DNA follows: TGTGCCTGGAGTGTATGGCAGCGCTCTGGGGCCAACGTCCTGACTTTC. Based on the CDR3 plus reference TRBV30 and TRBJ2-6, the full variable domain is SQTIHQWPATLVQPVGSPLSLECTVEGTSNPNLYWYRQAAGRGLQLLFYSVGIGQISSEVPQNLSASRPQDRQFILSSKKLLLSDSGFYLCAWSVWQRSGANVLTFGAGSRLTVL.

The CDR3 loop is CASSILSTVASSKGNEKLFF. The CDR3 nucleotides read TGTGCCAGCAGCATTTTATCGACAGTTGCCTCGAGTAAGGGTAATGAAAAACTGTTTTTT. This chain joins TRBV14 and TRBJ1-4, with D possibly being TRBD1 (5 bases). Per germline, CDR1 SGHDN and CDR2 FVKESK. CDR3 length: 20 amino acids. Trimming pared 5 bases from V and 4 bases from J, leaving 29 bases between.

V gene TRBV11-3 combines with J gene TRBJ2-1; 7 nucleotides agree with TRBD1. Unmatched junction bases numbered 7, after V lost 4 bases and J lost 13 bases. The length of the CDR3 is 12 residues. Germline assignment: CDR1 SGHNT and CDR2 YENEEA. CDR3 region: CASSCEQGIQFF. Written as DNA, the CDR3 is TGTGCCAGCAGCTGCGAACAGGGGATCCAGTTCTTC.

The chain couples TRBV7-9 to TRBJ2-7, with 7 bases matching TRBD1. CDR3 length equals 13 residues. The J segment lost 5 bases and the V segment lost 1 base, leaving 2 bases of the junction unmatched. Germline CDR1 and CDR2: SEHNR and FQNEAQ (reference sequence). DNA of the CDR3: TGTGCCAGCAGCTTAGGGGACAGCAACGAGCAGTACTTC. As protein: CASSLGDSNEQYF.

Only one count was recorded for this clone. The rearrangement links TRBV27 to TRBJ1-1, with 7 bases fitting TRBD1. Germline CDR1 and CDR2: MNHEY and SMNVEV (reference sequence). This CDR3 comprises 17 residues. V lost 5 bases, J lost 0 bases, and 12 bases stayed unmatched. Here the CDR3 reads CASSPQGEPPMNTEAFF. CDR3 coding DNA: TGTGCCAGCAGTCCTCAGGGGGAACCACCCATGAACACTGAAGCTTTCTTT.

The chain combines TRBV11-2 with TRBJ2-1; 8 positions agree with TRBD2. Trimming cost V 5 bases and J 8 bases; bases outside gene matches: 11. The CDR3 length is 15 residues. CDR1 is SGHAT and CDR2 is FQNNGV in the germline V gene. The CDR3 region is CASSKGLVNIHEQFF. The CDR3 region has the DNA TGTGCCAGCAGCAAGGGACTAGTTAATATCCATGAGCAGTTCTTC.